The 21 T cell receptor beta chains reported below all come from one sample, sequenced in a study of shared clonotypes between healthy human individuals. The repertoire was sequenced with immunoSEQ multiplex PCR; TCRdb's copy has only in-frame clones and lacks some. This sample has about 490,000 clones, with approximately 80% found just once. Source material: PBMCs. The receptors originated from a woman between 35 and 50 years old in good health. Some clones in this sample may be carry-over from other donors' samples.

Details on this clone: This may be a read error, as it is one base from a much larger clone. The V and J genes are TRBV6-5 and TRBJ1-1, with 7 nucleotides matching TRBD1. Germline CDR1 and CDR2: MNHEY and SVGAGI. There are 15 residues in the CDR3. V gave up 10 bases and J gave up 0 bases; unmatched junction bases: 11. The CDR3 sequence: CANRPPGGMNTEAFF. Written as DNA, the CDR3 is TGTGCCAACAGACCCCCAGGGGGGATGAACACTGAAGCTTTCTTT.

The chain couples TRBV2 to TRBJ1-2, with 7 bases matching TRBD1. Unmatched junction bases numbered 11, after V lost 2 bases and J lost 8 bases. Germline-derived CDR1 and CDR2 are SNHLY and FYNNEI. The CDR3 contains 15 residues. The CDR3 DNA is TGTGCCAGCAGTGAATGGCGGGACAGTCTCAGGGGCTACACCTTC. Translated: CASSEWRDSLRGYTF. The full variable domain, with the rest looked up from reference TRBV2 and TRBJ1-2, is EPEVTQTPSHQVTQMGQEVILRCVPISNHLYFYWYRQILGQKVEFLVSFYNNEISEKSEIFDDQFSVERPDGSNFTLKIRSTKLEDSAMYFCASSEWRDSLRGYTFGSGTRLTVV.

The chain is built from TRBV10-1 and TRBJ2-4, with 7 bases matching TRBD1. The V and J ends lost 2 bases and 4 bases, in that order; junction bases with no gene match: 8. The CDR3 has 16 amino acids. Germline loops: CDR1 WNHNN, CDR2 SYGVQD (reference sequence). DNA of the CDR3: TGCGCCAGCAGTGAGCATCCGGGACAGATAAAAAACATTCAGTACTTC. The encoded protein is CASSEHPGQIKNIQYF.

The chain's CDR3 is CASSPGMDTEAFF. The CDR3 DNA follows: TGTGCCAGCTCACCAGGGATGGACACTGAAGCTTTCTTT. This rearrangement joins TRBV18 to TRBJ1-1, with unresolved D. Germline V lookup: CDR1 KGHSH, CDR2 LQKENI. The CDR3 covers 13 residues. Trimming took 2 bases from V and 3 from J, leaving 7 bases between them.

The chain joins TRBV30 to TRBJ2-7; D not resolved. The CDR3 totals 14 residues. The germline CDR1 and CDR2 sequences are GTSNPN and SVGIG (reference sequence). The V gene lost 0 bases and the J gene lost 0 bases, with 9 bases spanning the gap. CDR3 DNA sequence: TGTGCCTGGAGTGTCCCCCCGGACTCCTACGAGCAGTACTTC. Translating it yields CAWSVPPDSYEQYF.

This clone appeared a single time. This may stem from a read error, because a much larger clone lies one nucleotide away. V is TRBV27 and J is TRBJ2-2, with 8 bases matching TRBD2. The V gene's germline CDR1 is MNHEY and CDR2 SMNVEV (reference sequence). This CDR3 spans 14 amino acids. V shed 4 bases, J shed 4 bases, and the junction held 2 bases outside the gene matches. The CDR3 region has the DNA TGTGCCAGCAGTTGGGCGGGAGGCACCGGGGAGCTGTTTTTT. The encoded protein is CASSWAGGTGELFF.

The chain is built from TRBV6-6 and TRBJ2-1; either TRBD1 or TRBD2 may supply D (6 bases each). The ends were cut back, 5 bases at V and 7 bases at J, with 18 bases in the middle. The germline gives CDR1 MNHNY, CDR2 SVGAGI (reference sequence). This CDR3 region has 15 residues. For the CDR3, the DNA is TGTGCCAGCAGTACCCAGGTCGGAGGGGGAAATGAGCAGTTCTTC. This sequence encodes CASSTQVGGGNEQFF.

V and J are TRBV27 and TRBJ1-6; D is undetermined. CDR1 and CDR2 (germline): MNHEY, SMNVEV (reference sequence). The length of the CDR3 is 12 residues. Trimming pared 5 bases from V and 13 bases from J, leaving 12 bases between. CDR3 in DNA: TGTGCCAGCAGTCCCAGAGGTCTTCCCCTCCACTTT. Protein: CASSPRGLPLHF.

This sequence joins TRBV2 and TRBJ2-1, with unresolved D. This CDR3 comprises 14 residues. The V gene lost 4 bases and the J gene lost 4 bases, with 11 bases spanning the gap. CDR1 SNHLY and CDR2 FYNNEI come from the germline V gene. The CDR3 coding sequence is TGTGCCAGCAGTGCCTTGGGAACATACAATGAGCAGTTCTTC. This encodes CASSALGTYNEQFF. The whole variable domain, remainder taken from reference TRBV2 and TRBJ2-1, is EPEVTQTPSHQVTQMGQEVILRCVPISNHLYFYWYRQILGQKVEFLVSFYNNEISEKSEIFDDQFSVERPDGSNFTLKIRSTKLEDSAMYFCASSALGTYNEQFFGPGTRLTVL.

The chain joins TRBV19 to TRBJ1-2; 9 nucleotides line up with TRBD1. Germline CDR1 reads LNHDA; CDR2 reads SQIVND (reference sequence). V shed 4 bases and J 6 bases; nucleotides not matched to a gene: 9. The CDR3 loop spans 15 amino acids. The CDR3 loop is CASSSHGTGRDGYTF. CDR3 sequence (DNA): TGTGCCAGTAGTAGCCACGGGACAGGGAGGGATGGCTACACCTTC. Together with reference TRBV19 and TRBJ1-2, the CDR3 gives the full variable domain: DGGITQSPKYLFRKEGQNVTLSCEQNLNHDAMYWYRQDPGQGLRLIYYSQIVNDFQKGDIAEGYSVSREKKESFPLTVTSAQKNPTAFYLCASSSHGTGRDGYTFGSGTRLTVV.

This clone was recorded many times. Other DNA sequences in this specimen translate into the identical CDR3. The CDR3 sequence is CSVAVTGNNEQFF. CDR3 coding DNA: TGCAGCGTCGCTGTTACAGGGAACAATGAGCAGTTCTTC. V is TRBV29-1 and J is TRBJ2-1; TRBD1 might be the D (6 bases). The CDR3 length is 13 residues. The V end lost 6 bases, the J end lost 5 bases, and 14 bases lay between the germline ends. Germline CDR1 SQVTM, CDR2 ANQGSEA.

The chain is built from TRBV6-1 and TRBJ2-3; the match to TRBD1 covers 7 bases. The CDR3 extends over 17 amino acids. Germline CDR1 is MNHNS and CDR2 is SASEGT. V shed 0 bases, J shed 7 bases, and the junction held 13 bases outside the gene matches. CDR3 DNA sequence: TGTGCCAGCAGTGAAGCCTCATTCTGGGACAGCATCCATACGCAGTATTTT. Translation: CASSEASFWDSIHTQYF.

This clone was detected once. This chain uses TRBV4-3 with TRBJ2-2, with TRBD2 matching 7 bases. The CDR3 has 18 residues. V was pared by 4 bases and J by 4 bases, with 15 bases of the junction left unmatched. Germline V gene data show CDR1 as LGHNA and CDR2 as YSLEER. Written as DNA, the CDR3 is TGCGCCAGCAGCCCAAGGGTCGGCGGGAGTCAGACCACCGGGGAGCTGTTTTTT. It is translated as CASSPRVGGSQTTGELFF.

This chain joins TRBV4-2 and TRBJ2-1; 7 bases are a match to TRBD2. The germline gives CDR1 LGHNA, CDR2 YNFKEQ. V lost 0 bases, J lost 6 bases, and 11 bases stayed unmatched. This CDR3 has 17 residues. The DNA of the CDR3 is TGTGCCAGCAGCCAAGAAGGGGCGGGAGCACCGGCCAATGAGCAGTTCTTC. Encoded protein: CASSQEGAGAPANEQFF.

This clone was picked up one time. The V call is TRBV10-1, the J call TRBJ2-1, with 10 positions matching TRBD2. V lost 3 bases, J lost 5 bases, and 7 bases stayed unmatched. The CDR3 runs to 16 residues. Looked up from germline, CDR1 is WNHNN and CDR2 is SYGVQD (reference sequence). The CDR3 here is CASSDQGLASHNEQFF. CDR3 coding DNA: TGCGCCAGCAGTGACCAGGGACTAGCGAGTCACAATGAGCAGTTCTTC.

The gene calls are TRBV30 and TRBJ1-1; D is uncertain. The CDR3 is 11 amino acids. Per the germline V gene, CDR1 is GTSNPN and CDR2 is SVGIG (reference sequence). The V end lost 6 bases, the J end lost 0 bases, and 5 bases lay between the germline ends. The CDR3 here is CACHMNTEAFF. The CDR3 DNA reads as TGTGCCTGCCACATGAACACTGAAGCTTTCTTT.

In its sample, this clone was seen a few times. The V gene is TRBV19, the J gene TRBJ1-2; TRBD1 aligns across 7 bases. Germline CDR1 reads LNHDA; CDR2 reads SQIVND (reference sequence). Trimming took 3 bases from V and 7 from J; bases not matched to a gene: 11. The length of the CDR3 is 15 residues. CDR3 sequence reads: CASSMETGRYSGYTF. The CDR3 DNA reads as TGTGCCAGTAGTATGGAGACAGGGCGATACTCTGGCTACACCTTC.

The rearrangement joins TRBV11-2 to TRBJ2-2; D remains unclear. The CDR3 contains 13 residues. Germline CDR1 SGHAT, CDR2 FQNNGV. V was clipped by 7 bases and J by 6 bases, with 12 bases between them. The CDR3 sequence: CASKGGDPGELFF. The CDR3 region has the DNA TGTGCCAGCAAGGGTGGGGATCCCGGGGAGCTGTTTTTT.

Here the CDR3 DNA reads TGCGCCAGCAGTCGGCCAGACTCAGATACGCAGTATTTT. It encodes CASSRPDSDTQYF. This sequence joins TRBV5-1 and TRBJ2-3; the D is unclear. CDR1 is SGHRS, CDR2 YFSETQ, per germline. V was trimmed by 5 bases and J by 4 bases, leaving 11 bases between them. The CDR3 spans 13 residues.

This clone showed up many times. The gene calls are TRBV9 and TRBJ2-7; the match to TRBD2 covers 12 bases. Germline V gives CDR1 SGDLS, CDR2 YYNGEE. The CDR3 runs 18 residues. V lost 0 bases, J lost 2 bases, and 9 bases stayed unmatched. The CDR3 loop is CASSVAPYGLAGTYEQYF. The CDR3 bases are TGTGCCAGCAGCGTAGCCCCCTATGGACTAGCGGGAACCTACGAGCAGTACTTC.

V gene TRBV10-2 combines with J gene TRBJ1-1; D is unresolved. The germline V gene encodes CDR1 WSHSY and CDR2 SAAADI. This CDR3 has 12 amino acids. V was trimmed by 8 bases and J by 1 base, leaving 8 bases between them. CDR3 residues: CASGYSNTEAFF. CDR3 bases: TGCGCCAGCGGCTATTCGAACACTGAAGCTTTCTTT.